The TCR beta chain under discussion was sequenced for a study of regulatory T cells in long-lasting Graves disease. There are many counts of this clonotype. As for time point: newly diagnosed GD, antithyroid drugs for less than 3 months. Following extraction of RNA from PBMCs, that RNA was used to make the TCR library. Diagnosing Graves' disease relied on the American Thyroid Association guidelines. The EDTA tubes were filled with around 8.5 milliliters of drawn peripheral blood. Researchers made TCR beta libraries by using iRepertoire HTBI primers and running Arm-PCR on CDR3 regions. TCRdb processed the multiplex PCR reads anew with MiXCR; each CDR3 protein has one entry. Seen here are around 240,000 distinct CDR3 sequences, 15% to 20% observed once, and the top ten hold 14%. Germline trimming cut 5 bases from V and 7 bases from J; bases unmatched to any gene: 6. The germline V gene encodes CDR1 DFQATT and CDR2 SNEGSKA (reference sequence). The CDR3 is 12 residues long.

This sample also belongs to another study, concerning T cells in Graves' hyperthyroidism and ophthalmopathy. That report adds: Ophthalmopathy and stable hyperthyroidism were separated by a 13 V-J model.

The TCR sequence derives from a woman aged 30 to 39 with Graves disease. The input for sequencing was peripheral blood mononuclear cells (PBMCs), taken at new diagnosis, from a patient treated with antithyroid drugs. The J gene is TRBJ1-2, the V gene TRBV20-1; 8 bases map to TRBD1. The CDR3, as DNA: TGCAGTGCTGGACAGGGCGAAGTTGGCTACACCTTC. This codes for CSAGQGEVGYTF.